The rows below give T cell receptor beta chains drawn from one sample of a study of cytomegalovirus exposure and HLA in healthy donors. Only in-frame clones appear in the TCRdb table, and some are missing; sequencing was by immunoSEQ multiplex PCR. The sample contains about 360,000 clones, around 86% of which appear only once. Sequenced sample: PBMCs. Source of these receptors: a woman younger than 30 in good health and CMV-seronegative. CDR3s include the opening cysteine and the closing phenylalanine or tryptophan. D genes are given only for firm matches. Only part of the rows carry a size: once, few, many, or a class if the clone is expanded.

V	D	J	size	CDR3	DNA
TRBV15	TRBD2	TRBJ2-7	once	CATSRREPGLVISYEQYF	TGTGCCACCAGCAGACGTGAACCGGGACTAGTTATTTCCTACGAGCAGTACTTC
TRBV5-8	TRBD1	TRBJ1-2	-	CASSLGDRGPSYGYTF	TGTGCCAGCAGCTTGGGCGACAGGGGACCCAGCTATGGCTACACCTTC
TRBV27	-	TRBJ2-3	-	CASSRQGVQGTDTQYF	TGTGCCAGCAGCCGCCAAGGGGTTCAGGGCACAGATACGCAGTATTTT
TRBV28	-	TRBJ1-3	-	CASSLRGLWGNTIYF	TGTGCCAGCAGTTTAAGGGGGTTGTGGGGAAACACCATATATTTT
TRBV5-1	TRBD1	TRBJ1-1	-	CASSFDRTGRNTEAFF	TGCGCCAGCAGCTTTGATAGGACAGGGAGGAACACTGAAGCTTTCTTT
TRBV28	-	TRBJ1-2	-	CATSPVQGFGGYTF	TGTGCCACCTCACCCGTGCAGGGATTTGGGGGCTACACCTTC
TRBV27	-	TRBJ1-2	-	CASSLEGYYGYTF	TGTGCCAGCAGTTTAGAGGGATACTATGGCTACACCTTC
TRBV27	TRBD1	TRBJ1-1	few	CASSSLGQGRTEAFF	TGTGCCAGCAGTTCTCTCGGACAGGGGAGAACTGAAGCTTTCTTT
TRBV4-1	-	TRBJ2-2	-	CASSPLEPGGGLPGELFF	TGCGCCAGCAGCCCCCTGGAACCTGGGGGCGGTCTTCCCGGGGAGCTGTTTTTT
TRBV28	-	TRBJ2-4	-	CASNPGRVEFAKNIQYF	TGTGCCAGCAATCCCGGTCGAGTAGAGTTCGCCAAAAACATTCAGTACTTC
TRBV14	-	TRBJ1-2	once	CASSQVWRGAYHGYTF	TGTGCCAGCAGCCAAGTGTGGAGGGGAGCGTATCATGGCTACACCTTC
TRBV6-5	TRBD2	TRBJ2-1	-	CASSGLAGEYNEQFF	TGTGCCAGCAGTGGACTAGCGGGAGAGTACAATGAGCAGTTCTTC
TRBV6-5	-	TRBJ2-3	-	CASSPGASWSAQYF	TGTGCCAGCAGCCCCGGTGCTTCCTGGTCGGCGCAGTATTTT
TRBV14	-	TRBJ2-3	-	CASSQDGIAEILDTQYF	TGTGCCAGCAGCCAAGACGGAATAGCGGAGATCCTGGATACGCAGTATTTT
TRBV7-9	TRBD1	TRBJ1-5	few	CASSLMGQTHQPQHF	TGTGCCAGCAGCTTAATGGGACAGACACATCAGCCCCAGCATTTT
TRBV1	-	TRBJ1-3	-	CTSSLRVSGNTIYF	TGCACCAGCAGCCTCAGGGTTTCTGGAAACACCATATATTTT
TRBV6-6	-	TRBJ2-7	-	CASSQGTTFSYEQYF	TGTGCCAGCAGTCAGGGGACTACCTTCTCCTACGAGCAGTACTTC
TRBV5-6	TRBD2	TRBJ2-3	-	CASRRRGGPADTQYF	TGTGCCAGCAGACGGCGGGGGGGCCCGGCAGATACGCAGTATTTT
TRBV28	-	TRBJ2-2	-	CASSFMSSFDTGELFF	TGTGCCAGCAGTTTCATGTCTAGCTTCGACACCGGGGAGCTGTTTTTT
TRBV2	TRBD2	TRBJ2-1	-	CASIGTSGIRGQFF	TGTGCCAGCATTGGGACTAGCGGGATCCGAGGGCAGTTCTTC
TRBV27	-	TRBJ2-5	-	CASSLSGGSQETQYF	TGTGCCAGCAGTTTATCTGGCGGCAGCCAAGAGACCCAGTACTTC
TRBV4-1	TRBD2	TRBJ2-7	few	CASSQGAAGLVEQYF	TGCGCCAGCAGCCAAGGGGCAGCGGGGTTAGTTGAGCAGTACTTC
TRBV19	-	TRBJ1-5	once	CASCRTALNQPQHF	TGTGCCAGTTGCCGGACAGCCTTAAATCAGCCCCAGCATTTT
TRBV27	TRBD2	TRBJ2-7	-	CASTRTSGPYEQYF	TGTGCCAGCACCCGGACTAGCGGGCCTTACGAGCAGTACTTC
TRBV6-6	-	TRBJ1-1	-	CASSYSRSDTEAFF	TGTGCCAGCAGTTACTCGAGAAGCGACACTGAAGCTTTCTTT
TRBV6-4	-	TRBJ2-3	-	CASSDGSGSADTQYF	TGTGCCAGCAGTGACGGCAGCGGGTCCGCAGATACGCAGTATTTT
TRBV11-2	TRBD1	TRBJ1-2	-	CASSLGTGVAYGYTF	TGTGCCAGCAGCCTGGGGACAGGGGTTGCCTATGGCTACACCTTC
TRBV29-1	TRBD2	TRBJ2-2	once	CSIKGTSEGGELFF	TGCAGCATAAAGGGGACTAGCGAGGGCGGGGAGCTGTTTTTT
TRBV2	-	TRBJ1-5	-	CASRDGGEPQHF	TGTGCCAGCCGGGACGGAGGGGAGCCCCAGCATTTT
TRBV2	TRBD1	TRBJ1-5	-	CASSLDRGSNQPQHF	TGTGCCAGCAGTCTGGACAGGGGCAGCAATCAGCCCCAGCATTTT
TRBV2	-	TRBJ1-5	few	CASSAGTVQPQHF	TGTGCCAGCAGTGCAGGGACTGTTCAGCCCCAGCATTTT
TRBV9	TRBD1	TRBJ1-2	-	CASSARTGGFYGYTF	TGTGCCAGCAGCGCCAGGACAGGAGGGTTTTATGGCTACACCTTC
TRBV27	-	TRBJ1-1	-	CATRFRHDGNTEAFF	TGTGCCACGCGTTTCAGGCACGATGGGAACACTGAAGCTTTCTTT
TRBV4-1	-	TRBJ2-3	-	CASSQPGGTDTQYF	TGCGCCAGCAGCCAACCGGGGGGCACAGATACGCAGTATTTT
TRBV2	-	TRBJ1-3	-	CASSQRSSGNTIYF	TGTGCCAGCAGTCAGCGTTCCTCTGGAAACACCATATATTTT
TRBV27	-	TRBJ1-2	-	CASSPSADYGYTF	TGTGCCAGCTCCCCTTCGGCGGACTATGGCTACACCTTC
TRBV19	-	TRBJ2-1	-	CASSNSPYNEQFF	TGTGCCAGTAGTAACAGCCCCTACAATGAGCAGTTCTTC
TRBV6-5	TRBD2	TRBJ2-7	-	CASSGLAGYEQYF	TGTGCCAGCAGCGGGCTAGCGGGCTACGAGCAGTACTTC
TRBV2	TRBD1	TRBJ2-7	once	CASSPTGVEQYF	TGTGCCAGCAGTCCCACAGGGGTCGAGCAGTACTTC